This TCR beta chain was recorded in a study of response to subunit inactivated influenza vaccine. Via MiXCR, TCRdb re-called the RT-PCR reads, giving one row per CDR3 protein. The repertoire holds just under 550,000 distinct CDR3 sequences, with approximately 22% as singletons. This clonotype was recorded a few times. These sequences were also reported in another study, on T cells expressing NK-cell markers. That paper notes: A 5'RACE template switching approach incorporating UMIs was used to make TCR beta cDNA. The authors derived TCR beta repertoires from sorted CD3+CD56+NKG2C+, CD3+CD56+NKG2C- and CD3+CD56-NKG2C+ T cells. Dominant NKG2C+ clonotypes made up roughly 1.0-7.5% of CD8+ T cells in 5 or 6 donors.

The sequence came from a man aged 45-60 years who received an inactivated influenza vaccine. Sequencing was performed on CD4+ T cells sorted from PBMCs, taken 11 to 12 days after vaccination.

Here the CDR3 reads CASSPRPSGELFF. CDR3 nucleotides: TGTGCCAGCAGCCCCCGCCCTTCCGGGGAGCTGTTTTTT. The chain is built from TRBV11-2 and TRBJ2-2; no reliable D call. V lost 5 bases and J 6 bases, leaving 10 bases between the germline ends. The CDR3 has 13 amino acids. Germline V lookup: CDR1 SGHAT, CDR2 FQNNGV.